These 25 T cell receptor beta chains originate from one sample sequenced in a study of T-cell reconstitution after alpha-beta-depleted transplantation in children. A TCRbeta library incorporating unique molecular identifiers was prepared. TCRdb passed the PCR reads through MiXCR, listing each CDR3 protein once. Among around 680,000 distinct CDR3 sequences listed, around 16% were seen once. Sequenced material: PBMCs from the stem cell graft donor, taken from the stem cell graft. These receptor sequences come from a human donor who donated a stem cell graft to a child with acute myeloid leukemia.

This clonotype came up many times. CDR3 DNA: TGCAGTGCTAGAGTCGGGACAGGGGGTAATCAGCCCCAGCATTTT. It encodes CSARVGTGGNQPQHF. The V call is TRBV20-1, the J call TRBJ1-5; 11 bases are shared with TRBD1. After removal of 1 base from V and 4 bases from J, the junction contained 3 bases not matched to a gene. There are 15 residues in the CDR3. Germline CDR1 reads DFQATT; CDR2 reads SNEGSKA (reference sequence).

This clonotype showed up many times. The chain combines TRBV5-6 with TRBJ2-7; D call uncertain. This CDR3 is 12 amino acids long. V was pared by 0 bases and J by 5 bases, with 6 bases between. The V gene's germline CDR1 is SGHDT and CDR2 YYEEEE. This chain's CDR3 is CASSLGQDEQYF. CDR3 DNA: TGTGCCAGCAGCTTGGGTCAAGACGAGCAGTACTTC.

This clonotype was found a few times. This chain links TRBV5-1 with TRBJ1-5; D is unresolved. The length of the CDR3 is 16 residues. CDR1 is SGHRS, CDR2 YFSETQ, per germline. V was cut by 3 bases and J by 0 bases, with 13 bases left in between. The CDR3 here is CASSSDPWGSNQPQHF. The CDR3 DNA sequence: TGCGCCAGCAGCTCAGACCCCTGGGGTAGCAATCAGCCCCAGCATTTT.

A word on this clonotype: The missing conserved phenylalanine or tryptophan at the end of this CDR3 makes a read error likely. The chain has TRBV30 and TRBJ2-5; unclear D gene. CDR3 length: 11 amino acids. V gave up 4 bases and J gave up 4 bases, with 7 bases separating them. The germline V gene encodes CDR1 GTSNPN and CDR2 SVGIG (reference sequence). This CDR3 reads CAWMYLETQYL. The CDR3, as DNA: TGTGCCTGGATGTACCTAGAGACCCAGTACCTC.

The chain employs TRBV15 and TRBJ2-7, with D perhaps matching TRBD1 (5 bases). CDR1 LNHNV and CDR2 YYDKDF come from the germline V gene (reference sequence). The CDR3 length is 17 residues. V shed 0 bases and J shed 2 bases, with 17 bases lying between them. CDR3 sequence (DNA): TGTGCCACCAGCAGAGATAGAGTAGGGATGGGGCCCTACGAGCAGTACTTC. Amino acids: CATSRDRVGMGPYEQYF.

The chain combines TRBV25-1 with TRBJ1-1; D is ambiguous. Germline V gene lookup returns CDR1 MGHDK and CDR2 SYGVNS. V was clipped by 1 base and J by 0 bases, with 9 bases between them. The CDR3 sequence is 15 residues long. The CDR3 reads CASSEFGRMNTEAFF. The DNA of the CDR3 is TGTGCCAGCAGTGAATTCGGCCGGATGAACACTGAAGCTTTCTTT.

This clonotype was picked up many times. V gene TRBV20-1 combines with J gene TRBJ2-7; D remains unclear. CDR3 length equals 13 residues. Germline values: CDR1 DFQATT, CDR2 SNEGSKA (reference sequence). V dropped 3 bases and J dropped 2 bases, with 11 bases sitting between them. DNA for the CDR3: TGCAGTGCTAGTCCCTTGGAAGCCTACGAGCAGTACTTC. Encoded protein: CSASPLEAYEQYF.

This clonotype has just a few counts. The rearrangement joins TRBV15 to TRBJ2-7; D gene unclear. This CDR3 is built from 15 residues. V lost 1 base, J lost 1 base, and 11 bases lay in between. Germline V gene lookup returns CDR1 LNHNV and CDR2 YYDKDF (reference sequence). For the CDR3, the DNA is TGTGCCACCAGCAGAGGCTTCGGTAGTTCCTACGAGCAGTACTTC. Amino acid sequence: CATSRGFGSSYEQYF.

The chain uses TRBV7-2 and TRBJ1-2; 9 bases fit TRBD1. The CDR3 sequence is 15 residues long. V trimming: 3 bases; J trimming: 3 bases; junction bases outside the gene matches: 5. Germline lookup yields CDR1 SGHTA and CDR2 FQGNSA. The CDR3 DNA reads TGTGCCAGCAGCTTGTTACAGGGGGCCTACTATGGCTACACCTTC. Encoded protein: CASSLLQGAYYGYTF.

This clonotype showed up just a few times. V is TRBV7-9 and J is TRBJ1-2, with D uncertain. The CDR3 totals 14 residues. The germline CDR1 and CDR2 sequences are SEHNR and FQNEAQ (reference sequence). V lost 5 bases and J lost 6, with 16 bases in between. The DNA for the CDR3 is TGTGCCAGCAGCATATTCGGGATGAAGAATGGCTACACCTTC. Translating gives CASSIFGMKNGYTF.

The rearrangement joins TRBV6-5 to TRBJ2-3; D uncertain. There are 16 residues in the CDR3. Trimming cost V 1 base and J 4 bases, with 15 bases left between them. The germline CDR1 and CDR2 sequences are MNHEY and SVGAGI. The CDR3 DNA is TGTGCCAGCAGTTACTTAAGTCGGGTGGGCGCAGATACGCAGTATTTT. Protein sequence: CASSYLSRVGADTQYF.

The chain is built from TRBV15 and TRBJ1-2; 8 bases align to TRBD1. Trimming removed 0 bases from V and 4 bases from J; junction bases left unmatched: 16. Germline CDR1 reads LNHNV; CDR2 reads YYDKDF (reference sequence). This CDR3 is built from 19 residues. CDR3 sequence (DNA): TGTGCCACCAGCAGAGACTGGGGACAGGACTTGTCGGCTCTCTATGGCTACACCTTC. Its translation is CATSRDWGQDLSALYGYTF.

This clonotype showed up just a few times. Here the CDR3 DNA reads TGCGCCAGCAGCCCCCCCCCGGACAGGGCCTACGAGCAGTACGTC. It is translated as CASSPPPDRAYEQYV. The chain recombines TRBV5-1 with TRBJ2-7; 8 bases agree with TRBD1. V shed 4 bases and J 2 bases; nucleotides not matched to a gene: 8. The CDR3 covers 15 residues. Looked up from germline, CDR1 is SGHRS and CDR2 is YFSETQ.

V gene TRBV24-1 combines with J gene TRBJ2-2; TRBD1 aligns across 7 bases. CDR3 length: 16 residues. From germline, CDR1 is KGHDR and CDR2 SFDVKD. V gave up 4 bases and J gave up 1 base; unmatched junction bases: 5. The DNA for the CDR3 is TGTGCCACCAGTGACCTCGGGACAGAGAACACCGGGGAGCTGTTTTTT. Translated: CATSDLGTENTGELFF.

This clonotype was detected a few times. The chain links TRBV7-2 to TRBJ2-7, with 8 nucleotides matching TRBD1. V lost 5 bases, J lost 2 bases, and 11 bases stayed unmatched. The germline gives CDR1 SGHTA, CDR2 FQGNSA. This CDR3 has 16 residues. The CDR3: CASSLMGQAAAYEQYF. The CDR3 nucleotides read TGTGCCAGCAGCCTGATGGGACAGGCCGCTGCCTACGAGCAGTACTTC.

In its sample, this clonotype was seen many times. The chain couples TRBV7-2 to TRBJ2-1; 9 bases are a match to TRBD2. V trimming: 7 bases; J trimming: 0 bases; junction bases outside the gene matches: 4. This CDR3 has 15 residues. Germline CDR1 and CDR2: SGHTA and FQGNSA. The CDR3 region has the DNA TGTGCCAGCATGACTAGCGGAAGCTCCTACAATGAGCAGTTCTTC. Its protein is CASMTSGSSYNEQFF.

This clonotype was found a few times. The rearrangement links TRBV6-1 to TRBJ2-6, with 9 bases aligning to TRBD1. Unmatched junction bases numbered 9, after V lost 9 bases and J lost 0 bases. This CDR3 contains 17 residues. From germline, CDR1 is MNHNS and CDR2 SASEGT. CDR3 protein: CASRDRAGSSGANVLTF. Here the CDR3 DNA reads TGTGCCAGTCGGGACAGGGCTGGATCCTCTGGGGCCAACGTCCTGACTTTC.

The chain combines TRBV5-5 with TRBJ2-1; no clear D gene. There are 13 residues in the CDR3. Germline loops: CDR1 SGHKS, CDR2 YYEKEE (reference sequence). The V end lost 1 base, the J end lost 7 bases, and 9 bases lay between the germline ends. CDR3 in DNA: TGTGCCAGCAGCTTGTGGACGGAAAATGAGCAGTTCTTC. Protein sequence: CASSLWTENEQFF.

There are a few counts of this clonotype. The chain couples TRBV28 to TRBJ2-7; 9 positions match TRBD1. V trimming: 7 bases; J trimming: 5 bases; junction bases outside the gene matches: 12. There are 15 residues in the CDR3. The germline V gene has CDR1 MDHEN and CDR2 SYDVKM. DNA of the CDR3: TGTGCCAGCATCATCCGGACAGGGGTGAGAAACGAGCAGTACTTC. It encodes CASIIRTGVRNEQYF.

This clonotype was counted a few times. The genes are TRBV5-5 and TRBJ1-1, with D possibly matching TRBD1 (6 bases). This CDR3 comprises 12 residues. Per germline, CDR1 SGHKS and CDR2 YYEKEE (reference sequence). Trimming took off 3 bases at V and 8 bases at J, with 11 bases between the two ends. Here the CDR3 reads CASSWNTGEAFF. In DNA form, the CDR3 reads TGTGCCAGCAGCTGGAACACAGGGGAAGCTTTCTTT.

The genes are TRBV12-3 or TRBV12-4 and TRBJ1-1; D may be TRBD1 (6 bases). Trimming left V 8 bases short and J 7 bases short, with 20 bases between. This CDR3 has 14 residues. As DNA, the CDR3 is TGTGCCAGCTCCTCCTGGGGCAGGGGAGATGAAGCTTTCTTT. Protein product: CASSSWGRGDEAFF.

This clonotype showed up many times. The V call is TRBV20-1, the J call TRBJ1-4; TRBD1 matches 7 bases. Losses at the gene ends were 3 bases for V and 8 bases for J; bases not matched to a gene: 9. CDR1 DFQATT and CDR2 SNEGSKA come from the germline V gene (reference sequence). The CDR3 covers 14 residues. The CDR3 reads CSASLSGGREKLFF. Written as DNA, the CDR3 is TGCAGTGCTAGCCTTTCAGGGGGGCGAGAAAAACTGTTTTTT.

This clonotype was counted ten times or more. The chain uses TRBV20-1 and TRBJ2-6; 7 nucleotides agree with TRBD1. Germline loops: CDR1 DFQATT, CDR2 SNEGSKA (reference sequence). The CDR3 runs 15 residues. V dropped 4 bases and J dropped 1; count of bases not matched to a gene: 4. CDR3 bases: TGCAGTGCTATCTTGACAGGGTCTGGGGCCAACGTCCTGACTTTC. This codes for CSAILTGSGANVLTF.

The V gene is TRBV5-6, the J gene TRBJ2-3, with TRBD1 matching over 7 bases. The CDR3 is 16 residues long. Trimming cost V 0 bases and J 3 bases; bases outside gene matches: 7. Germline CDR1 and CDR2: SGHDT and YYEEEE. The CDR3 DNA sequence: TGTGCCAGCAGCTTGGCGTGGAGACAGGGTACAGATACGCAGTATTTT. Its protein is CASSLAWRQGTDTQYF.

The table lists this clonotype with a few counts. The chain uses TRBV20-1 and TRBJ1-1, with a weak D call TRBD1 (5 bases). The V gene lost 3 bases and the J gene lost 3 bases, with 14 bases spanning the gap. The CDR3 covers 14 residues. The germline gives CDR1 DFQATT, CDR2 SNEGSKA (reference sequence). The CDR3 reads CSARFGAGHTEAFF. CDR3 DNA: TGCAGTGCTAGGTTTGGGGCGGGACACACTGAAGCTTTCTTT.